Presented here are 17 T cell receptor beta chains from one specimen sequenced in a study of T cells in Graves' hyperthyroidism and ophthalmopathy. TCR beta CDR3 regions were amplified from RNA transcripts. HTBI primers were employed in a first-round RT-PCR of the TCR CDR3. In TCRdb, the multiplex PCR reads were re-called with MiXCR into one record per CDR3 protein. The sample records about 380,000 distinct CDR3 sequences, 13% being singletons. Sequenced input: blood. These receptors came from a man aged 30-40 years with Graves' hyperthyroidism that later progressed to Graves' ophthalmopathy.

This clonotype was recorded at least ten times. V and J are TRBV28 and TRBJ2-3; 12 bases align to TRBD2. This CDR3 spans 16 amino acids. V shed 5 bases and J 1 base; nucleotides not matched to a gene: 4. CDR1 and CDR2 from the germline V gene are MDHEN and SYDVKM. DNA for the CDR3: TGTGCCAGCAGTCTAGCGGGGGGGCCTGGCACAGATACGCAGTATTTT. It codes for CASSLAGGPGTDTQYF.

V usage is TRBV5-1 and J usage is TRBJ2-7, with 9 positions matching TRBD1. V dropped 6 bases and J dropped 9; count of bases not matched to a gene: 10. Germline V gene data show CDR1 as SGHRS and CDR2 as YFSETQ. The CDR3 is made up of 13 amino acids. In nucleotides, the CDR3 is TGCGCCAGCACCGGGACAGGGACCTCTGGGCAGTACTTC. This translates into CASTGTGTSGQYF.

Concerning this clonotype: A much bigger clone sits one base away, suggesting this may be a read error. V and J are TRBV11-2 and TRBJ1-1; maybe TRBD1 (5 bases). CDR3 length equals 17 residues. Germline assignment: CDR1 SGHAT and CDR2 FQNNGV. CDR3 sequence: CARSPLRVQAGNTEAFF. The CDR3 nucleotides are TGTGCCCGCAGCCCCCTTCGGGTACAGGCGGGGAACACTGAAGCTTTCTTT.

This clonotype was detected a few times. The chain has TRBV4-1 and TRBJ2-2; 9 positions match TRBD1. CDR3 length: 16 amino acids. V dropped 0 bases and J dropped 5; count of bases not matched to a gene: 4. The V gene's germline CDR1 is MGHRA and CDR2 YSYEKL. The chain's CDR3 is CASSQENRGRTGELFF. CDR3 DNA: TGCGCCAGCAGCCAAGAAAACAGGGGGCGAACCGGGGAGCTGTTTTTT.

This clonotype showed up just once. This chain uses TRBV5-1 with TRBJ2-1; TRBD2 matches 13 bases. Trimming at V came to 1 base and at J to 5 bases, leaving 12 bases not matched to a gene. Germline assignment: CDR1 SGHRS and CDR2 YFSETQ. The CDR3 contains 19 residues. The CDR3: CASSLPRRLAGGRDNEQFF. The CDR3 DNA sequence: TGCGCCAGCAGCTTGCCCCGTAGACTAGCGGGGGGCCGTGACAATGAGCAGTTCTTC.

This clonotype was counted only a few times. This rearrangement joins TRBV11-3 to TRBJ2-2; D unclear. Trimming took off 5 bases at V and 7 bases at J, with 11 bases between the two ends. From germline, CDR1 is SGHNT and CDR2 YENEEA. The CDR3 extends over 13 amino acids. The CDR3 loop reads CASSPVLGGELFF. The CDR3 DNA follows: TGTGCCAGCAGCCCGGTCTTGGGCGGGGAGCTGTTTTTT.

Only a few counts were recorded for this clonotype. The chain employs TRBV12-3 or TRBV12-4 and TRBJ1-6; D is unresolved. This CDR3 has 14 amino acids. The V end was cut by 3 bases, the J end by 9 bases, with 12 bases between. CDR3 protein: CASSFGSRISPLHF. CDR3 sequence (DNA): TGTGCCAGCAGTTTTGGCTCTCGAATTTCACCCCTCCACTTT.

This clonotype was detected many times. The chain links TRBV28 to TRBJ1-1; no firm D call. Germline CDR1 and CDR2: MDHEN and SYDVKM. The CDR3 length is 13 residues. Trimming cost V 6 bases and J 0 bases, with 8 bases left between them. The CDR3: CASSPPLNTEAFF. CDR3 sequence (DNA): TGTGCCAGCAGCCCCCCCCTGAACACTGAAGCTTTCTTT.

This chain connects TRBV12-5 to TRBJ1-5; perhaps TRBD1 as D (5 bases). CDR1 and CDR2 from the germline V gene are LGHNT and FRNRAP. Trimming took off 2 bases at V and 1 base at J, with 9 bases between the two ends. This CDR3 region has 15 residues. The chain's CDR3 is CASGLTGASNQPQHF. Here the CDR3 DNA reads TGTGCTAGTGGTTTGACCGGGGCAAGCAATCAGCCCCAGCATTTT.

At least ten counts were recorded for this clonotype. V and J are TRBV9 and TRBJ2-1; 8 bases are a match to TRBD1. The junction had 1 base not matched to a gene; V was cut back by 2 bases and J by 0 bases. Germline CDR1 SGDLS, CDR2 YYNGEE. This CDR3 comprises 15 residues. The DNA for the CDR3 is TGTGCCAGCAGCGTTGGACAGGGCTCCTACAATGAGCAGTTCTTC. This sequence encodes CASSVGQGSYNEQFF.

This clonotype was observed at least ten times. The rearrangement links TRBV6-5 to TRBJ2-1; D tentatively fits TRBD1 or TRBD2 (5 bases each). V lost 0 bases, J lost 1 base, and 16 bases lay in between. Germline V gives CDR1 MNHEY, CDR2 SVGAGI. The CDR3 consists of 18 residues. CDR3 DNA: TGTGCCAGCAGTTACTCGGGACCTCATAGGACGTCCTACAATGAGCAGTTCTTC. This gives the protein CASSYSGPHRTSYNEQFF.

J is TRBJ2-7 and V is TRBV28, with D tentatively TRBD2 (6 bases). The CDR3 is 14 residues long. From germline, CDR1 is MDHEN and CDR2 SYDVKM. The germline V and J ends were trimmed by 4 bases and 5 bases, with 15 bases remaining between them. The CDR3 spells CASSSGGFLNEQYF. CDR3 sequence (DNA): TGTGCCAGCAGTTCCGGGGGATTTCTAAACGAGCAGTACTTC.

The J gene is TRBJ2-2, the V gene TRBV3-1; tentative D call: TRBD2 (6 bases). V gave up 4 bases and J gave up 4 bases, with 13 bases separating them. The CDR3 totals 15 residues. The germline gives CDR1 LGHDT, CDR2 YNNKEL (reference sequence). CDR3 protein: CASSPPRGGTGELFF. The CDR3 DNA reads TGTGCCAGCAGCCCTCCCCGGGGAGGCACCGGGGAGCTGTTTTTT. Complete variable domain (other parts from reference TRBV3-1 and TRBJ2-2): DTAVSQTPKYLVTQMGNDKSIKCEQNLGHDTMYWYKQDSKKFLKIMFSYNNKELIINETVPNRFSPKSPDKAHLNLHINSLELGDSAVYFCASSPPRGGTGELFFGEGSRLTVL.

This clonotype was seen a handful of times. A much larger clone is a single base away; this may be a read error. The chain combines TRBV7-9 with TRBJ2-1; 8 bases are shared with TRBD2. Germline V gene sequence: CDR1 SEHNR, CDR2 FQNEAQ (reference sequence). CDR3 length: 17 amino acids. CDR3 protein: CASSSRTSSDSYNERFF. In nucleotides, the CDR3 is TGTGCCAGCAGCTCCCGGACTAGCTCCGATTCCTACAATGAGCGGTTCTTC.

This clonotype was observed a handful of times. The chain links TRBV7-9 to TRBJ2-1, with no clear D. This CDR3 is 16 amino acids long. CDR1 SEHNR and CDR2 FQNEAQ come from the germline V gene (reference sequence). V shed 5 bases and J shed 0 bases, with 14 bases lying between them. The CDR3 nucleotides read TGTGCCAGCAGCCCCTCTAGAACCTACTCCTACAATGAGCAGTTCTTC. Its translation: CASSPSRTYSYNEQFF. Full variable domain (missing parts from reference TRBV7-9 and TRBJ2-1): DTGVSQNPRHKITKRGQNVTFRCDPISEHNRLYWYRQTLGQGPEFLTYFQNEAQLEKSRLLSDRFSAERPKGSFSTLEIQRTEQGDSAMYLCASSPSRTYSYNEQFFGPGTRLTVL.

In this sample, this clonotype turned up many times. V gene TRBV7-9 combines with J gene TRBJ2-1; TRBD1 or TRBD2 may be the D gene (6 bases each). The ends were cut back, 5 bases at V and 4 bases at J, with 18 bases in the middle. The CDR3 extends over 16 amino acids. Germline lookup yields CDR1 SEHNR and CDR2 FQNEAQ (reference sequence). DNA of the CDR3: TGTGCCAGCAGCCTCGAGGGGGGCCCTCCTTACAATGAGCAGTTCTTC. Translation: CASSLEGGPPYNEQFF.

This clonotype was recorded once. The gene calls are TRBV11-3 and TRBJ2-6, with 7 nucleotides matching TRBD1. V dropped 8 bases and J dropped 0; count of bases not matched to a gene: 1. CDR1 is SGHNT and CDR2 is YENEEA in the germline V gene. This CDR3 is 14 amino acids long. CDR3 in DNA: TGTGCCAGCTCAGGGGGCTCTGGGGCCAACGTCCTGACTTTC. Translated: CASSGGSGANVLTF.